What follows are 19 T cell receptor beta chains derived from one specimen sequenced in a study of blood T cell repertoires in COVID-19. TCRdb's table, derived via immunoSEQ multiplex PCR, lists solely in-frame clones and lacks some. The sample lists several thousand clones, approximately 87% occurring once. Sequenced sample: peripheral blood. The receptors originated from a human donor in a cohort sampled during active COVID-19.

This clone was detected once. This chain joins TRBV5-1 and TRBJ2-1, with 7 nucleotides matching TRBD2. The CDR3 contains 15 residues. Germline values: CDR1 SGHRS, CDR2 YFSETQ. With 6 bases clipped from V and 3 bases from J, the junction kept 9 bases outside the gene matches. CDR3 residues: CASTRGGGNYNEQFF. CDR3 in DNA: TGCGCCAGCACAAGGGGCGGGGGAAACTACAATGAGCAGTTCTTC.

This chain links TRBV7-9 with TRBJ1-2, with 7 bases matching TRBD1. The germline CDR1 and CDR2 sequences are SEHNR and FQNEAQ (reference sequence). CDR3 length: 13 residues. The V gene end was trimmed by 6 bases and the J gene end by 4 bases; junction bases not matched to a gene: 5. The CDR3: CASRLRDSYGYTF. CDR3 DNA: TGTGCCAGCAGACTCCGGGACAGCTATGGCTACACCTTC.

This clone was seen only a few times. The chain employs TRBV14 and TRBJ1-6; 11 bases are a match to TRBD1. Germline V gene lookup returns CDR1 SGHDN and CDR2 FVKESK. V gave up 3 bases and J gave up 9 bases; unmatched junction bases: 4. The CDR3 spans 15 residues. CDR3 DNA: TGTGCCAGCAGCCAGGGACAGGGGGTGGGTTCACCCCTCCACTTT. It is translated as CASSQGQGVGSPLHF.

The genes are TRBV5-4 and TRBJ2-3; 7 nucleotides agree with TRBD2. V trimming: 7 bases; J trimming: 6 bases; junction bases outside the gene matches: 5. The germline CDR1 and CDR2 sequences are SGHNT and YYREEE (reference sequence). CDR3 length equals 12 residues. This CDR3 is CASGFGGDTQYF. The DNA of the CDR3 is TGTGCCAGCGGTTTCGGGGGGGATACGCAGTATTTT. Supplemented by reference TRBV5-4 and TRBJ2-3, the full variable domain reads ETGVTQSPTHLIKTRGQQVTLRCSSQSGHNTVSWYQQALGQGPQFIFQYYREEENGRGNFPPRFSGLQFPNYSSELNVNALELDDSALYLCASGFGGDTQYFGPGTRLTVL.

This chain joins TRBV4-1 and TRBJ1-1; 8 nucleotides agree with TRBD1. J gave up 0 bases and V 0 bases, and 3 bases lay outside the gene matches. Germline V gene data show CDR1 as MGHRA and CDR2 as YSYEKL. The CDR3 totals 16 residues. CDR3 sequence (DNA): TGCGCCAGCAGCCAAGATTGGACAGGGTTGAACACTGAAGCTTTCTTT. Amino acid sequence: CASSQDWTGLNTEAFF.

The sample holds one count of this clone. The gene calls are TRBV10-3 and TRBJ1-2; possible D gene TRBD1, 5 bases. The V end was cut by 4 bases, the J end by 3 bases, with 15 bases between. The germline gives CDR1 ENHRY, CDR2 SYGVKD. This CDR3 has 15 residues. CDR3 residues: CAISAREGRDYGYTF. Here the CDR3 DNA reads TGTGCCATCAGTGCCAGGGAGGGGAGGGACTATGGCTACACCTTC.

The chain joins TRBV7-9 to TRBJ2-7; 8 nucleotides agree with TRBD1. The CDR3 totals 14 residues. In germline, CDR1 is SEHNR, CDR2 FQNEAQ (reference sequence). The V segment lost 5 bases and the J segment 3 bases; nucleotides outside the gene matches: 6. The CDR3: CASSEPGQDYEQYF. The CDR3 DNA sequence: TGTGCCAGCAGCGAACCGGGACAGGACTACGAGCAGTACTTC.

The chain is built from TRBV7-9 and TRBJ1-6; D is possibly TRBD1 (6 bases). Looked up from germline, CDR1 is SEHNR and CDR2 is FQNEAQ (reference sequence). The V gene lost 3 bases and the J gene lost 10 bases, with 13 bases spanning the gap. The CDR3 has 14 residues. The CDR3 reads CASSFKSGDSPLHF. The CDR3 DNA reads TGTGCCAGCAGCTTTAAGTCAGGGGACTCACCCCTCCACTTT.

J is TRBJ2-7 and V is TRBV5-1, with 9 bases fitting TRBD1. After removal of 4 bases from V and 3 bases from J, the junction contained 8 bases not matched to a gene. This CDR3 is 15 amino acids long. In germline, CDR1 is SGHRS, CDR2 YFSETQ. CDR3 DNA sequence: TGCGCCAGCAGCGCCCGACAGGGGGTTTACTACGAGCAGTACTTC. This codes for CASSARQGVYYEQYF. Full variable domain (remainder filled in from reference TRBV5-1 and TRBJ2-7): KAGVTQTPRYLIKTRGQQVTLSCSPISGHRSVSWYQQTPGQGLQFLFEYFSETQRNKGNFPGRFSGRQFSNSRSEMNVSTLELGDSALYLCASSARQGVYYEQYFGPGTRLTVT.

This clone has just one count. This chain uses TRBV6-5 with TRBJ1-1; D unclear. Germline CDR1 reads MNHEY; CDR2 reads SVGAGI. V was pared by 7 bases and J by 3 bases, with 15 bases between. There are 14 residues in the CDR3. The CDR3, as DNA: TGTGCCAGCAATCCCGGGTTGTATGACACTGAAGCTTTCTTT. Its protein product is CASNPGLYDTEAFF.

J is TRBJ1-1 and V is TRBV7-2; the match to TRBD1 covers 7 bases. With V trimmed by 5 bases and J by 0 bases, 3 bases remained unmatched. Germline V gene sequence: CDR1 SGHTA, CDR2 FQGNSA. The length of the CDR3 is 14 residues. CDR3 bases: TGTGCCAGCAGCCGGGGACAGATGAACACTGAAGCTTTCTTT. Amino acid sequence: CASSRGQMNTEAFF.

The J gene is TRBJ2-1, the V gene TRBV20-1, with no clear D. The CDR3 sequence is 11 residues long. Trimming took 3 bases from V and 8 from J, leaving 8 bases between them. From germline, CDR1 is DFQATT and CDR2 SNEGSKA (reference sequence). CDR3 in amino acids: CSARSGHEQFF. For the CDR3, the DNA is TGCAGTGCTAGGTCGGGTCATGAGCAGTTCTTC.

CDR3 region: CASSLGGTSNHNEQFF. The CDR3 DNA follows: TGCGCCAGCAGCTTGGGGGGGACTAGTAACCACAATGAGCAGTTCTTC. This chain uses TRBV5-1 with TRBJ2-1, with 8 positions matching TRBD2. Germline assignment: CDR1 SGHRS and CDR2 YFSETQ. V trimming: 0 bases; J trimming: 5 bases; junction bases outside the gene matches: 7. The CDR3 is 16 residues long.

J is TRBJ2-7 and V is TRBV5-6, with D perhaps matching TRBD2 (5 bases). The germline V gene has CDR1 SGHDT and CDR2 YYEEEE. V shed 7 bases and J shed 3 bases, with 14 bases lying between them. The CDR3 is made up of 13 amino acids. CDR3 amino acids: CASGPGGGYEQYF. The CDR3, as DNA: TGTGCCAGCGGCCCTGGTGGAGGCTACGAGCAGTACTTC.

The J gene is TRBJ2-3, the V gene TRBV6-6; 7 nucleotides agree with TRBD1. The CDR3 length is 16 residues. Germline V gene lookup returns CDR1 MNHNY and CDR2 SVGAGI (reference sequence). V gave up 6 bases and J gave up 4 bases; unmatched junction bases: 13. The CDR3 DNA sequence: TGTGCCAGCAGCCCGTCGACAGGGAGAATAGCAGATACGCAGTATTTT. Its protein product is CASSPSTGRIADTQYF.

The CDR3 here is CASSQGGLRNSPLHF. Here the CDR3 DNA reads TGTGCCAGCAGCCAAGGCGGGCTGCGGAATTCACCCCTCCACTTT. The V call is TRBV3-1 (or the pseudogene TRBV3-2), the J call TRBJ1-6; D is ambiguous. This CDR3 region has 15 residues. Trimming stripped 1 base from V and 7 bases from J, with 11 bases between. Germline V gene data show CDR1 as LGHDT and CDR2 as YNNKEL (reference sequence).

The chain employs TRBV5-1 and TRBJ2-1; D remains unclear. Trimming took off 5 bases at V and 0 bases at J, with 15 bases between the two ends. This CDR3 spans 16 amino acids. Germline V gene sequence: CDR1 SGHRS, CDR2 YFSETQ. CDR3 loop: CASSLADPSSYNEQFF. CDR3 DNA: TGCGCCAGCAGTCTCGCGGATCCGAGCTCCTACAATGAGCAGTTCTTC.

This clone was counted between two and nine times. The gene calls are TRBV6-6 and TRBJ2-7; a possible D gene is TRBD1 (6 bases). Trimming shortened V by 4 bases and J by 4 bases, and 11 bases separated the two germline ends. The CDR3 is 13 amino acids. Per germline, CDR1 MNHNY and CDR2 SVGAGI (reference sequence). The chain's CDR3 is CASSSGTSYEQYF. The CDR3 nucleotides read TGTGCCAGCAGTTCCGGGACATCATACGAGCAGTACTTC.

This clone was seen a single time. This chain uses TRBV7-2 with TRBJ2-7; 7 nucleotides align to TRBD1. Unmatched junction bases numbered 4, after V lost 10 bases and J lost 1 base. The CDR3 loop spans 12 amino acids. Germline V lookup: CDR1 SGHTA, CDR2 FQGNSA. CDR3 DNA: TGTGCCACCAGGACAGGATCCTACGAGCAGTACTTC. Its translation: CATRTGSYEQYF.